The 26 T cell receptor beta chains below come from one sample, sequenced in a study of regulatory T cells in long-lasting Graves disease. Sample time point: newly diagnosed GD, antithyroid drugs for less than 3 months. Researchers made the TCR library from RNA that was extracted from PBMCs. In building TCR beta libraries, iRepertoire HTBI primers were used together with Arm-PCR of CDR3 regions. TCRdb called the multiplex PCR reads again in MiXCR, with one record for every CDR3 protein. The sample records roughly 610,000 distinct CDR3 sequences, about 16% being singletons. These records were also assigned to another study, of T cells in Graves' hyperthyroidism and ophthalmopathy.

The source was peripheral blood mononuclear cells (PBMCs), collected at new diagnosis, from a patient treated with antithyroid drugs. Source of these receptors: a man younger than 35 with Graves disease.

This clonotype showed up many times. The CDR3 DNA follows: TGCAGTGCTAGAGATCCACAGGGGGCCTACAATGAGCAGTTCTTC. As protein: CSARDPQGAYNEQFF. The chain uses TRBV20-1 and TRBJ2-1; TRBD1 matches 8 bases. Germline V gene sequence: CDR1 DFQATT, CDR2 SNEGSKA (reference sequence). The ends lost 0 bases at V and 2 bases at J; junction bases unmatched: 3. The CDR3 runs to 15 residues.

This clonotype was detected only a few times. The rearrangement uses TRBV20-1 and TRBJ2-3, with D possibly being TRBD1 or TRBD2 (5 bases each). With 6 bases removed from V and 4 bases from J, the gap between germline ends came to 20 bases. The CDR3 sequence is 15 residues long. CDR1 is DFQATT and CDR2 is SNEGSKA in the germline V gene (reference sequence). The CDR3 loop reads CSATRRDAASDTQYF. The CDR3 bases are TGCAGTGCGACCCGACGGGACGCTGCCTCAGATACGCAGTATTTT.

This clonotype was picked up a small number of times. The chain uses TRBV28 and TRBJ1-5; a weak D match, TRBD1 (5 bases). This CDR3 has 15 residues. V dropped 10 bases and J dropped 0 bases, with 16 bases sitting between them. CDR1 and CDR2 from the germline V gene are MDHEN and SYDVKM. In nucleotides, the CDR3 is TGTGCCATCCGAAGGGGAAGTTATAGCAATCAGCCCCAGCATTTT. This gives the protein CAIRRGSYSNQPQHF.

The gene calls are TRBV11-2 and TRBJ2-3, with D perhaps TRBD2 (6 bases). The end of the DNA aligns better with TRBJ2-5, so the J call may be wrong. Germline V gives CDR1 SGHAT, CDR2 FQNNGV. CDR3 length: 17 amino acids. CDR3 bases: TGTGCCAGCAGCCCCGTTCATAGCGGACCTAATGGGGAGACCCAGTACTTC. It is translated as CASSPVHSGPNGETQYF.

This clonotype was found many times. The chain links TRBV2 to TRBJ2-3; 11 bases agree with TRBD2. V trimming: 9 bases; J trimming: 3 bases; junction bases outside the gene matches: 8. The length of the CDR3 is 15 residues. Germline V gene data show CDR1 as SNHLY and CDR2 as FYNNEI. The CDR3 spells CARGGTSGRTDTQYF. The CDR3 DNA reads TGTGCCAGGGGGGGGACTAGCGGACGAACAGATACGCAGTATTTT. Full variable domain (missing parts from reference TRBV2 and TRBJ2-3): EPEVTQTPSHQVTQMGQEVILRCVPISNHLYFYWYRQILGQKVEFLVSFYNNEISEKSEIFDDQFSVERPDGSNFTLKIRSTKLEDSAMYFCARGGTSGRTDTQYFGPGTRLTVL.

This chain links TRBV19 with TRBJ1-5, with D maybe TRBD1 (5 bases). This CDR3 comprises 15 residues. The germline V gene has CDR1 LNHDA and CDR2 SQIVND (reference sequence). With 3 bases removed from V and 11 bases from J, the gap between germline ends came to 20 bases. The CDR3 region has the DNA TGTGCCAGTAGTATTCAGGAGTGGGGCCGGGGTGCCCAGCATTTT. Residues: CASSIQEWGRGAQHF.

As concerns this clonotype: A far more abundant clone sits one base away, making this likely a read error. This likely comes from a read error, as the CDR3 has no conserved phenylalanine or tryptophan at its end. V and J are TRBV12-3 or TRBV12-4 and TRBJ2-7; 8 bases align to TRBD2. V lost 5 bases to trimming and J lost 4 bases; unmatched junction nucleotides: 13. CDR3 length: 16 residues. CDR3 nucleotides: TGTGCCAGCAGTCCAATCCCCAGCGGGAGAATATACGAGCAGTACTCC. Translation gives CASSPIPSGRIYEQYS.

This clonotype was observed at least ten times. The chain employs TRBV28 and TRBJ1-4, with D possibly matching TRBD1 (6 bases). The V and J ends lost 5 bases and 7 bases respectively, with 14 bases between them. Germline V gene data show CDR1 as MDHEN and CDR2 as SYDVKM. The CDR3 sequence is 14 residues long. CDR3 sequence reads: CASSRGGTSEKLFF. Written as DNA, the CDR3 is TGTGCCAGCAGTAGGGGGGGCACCAGTGAAAAACTGTTTTTT.

This clonotype was detected ten times or more. The chain joins TRBV9 to TRBJ2-1; 10 bases match TRBD2. Germline assignment: CDR1 SGDLS and CDR2 YYNGEE. The length of the CDR3 is 18 residues. V shed 2 bases, J shed 0 bases, and the junction held 8 bases outside the gene matches. The CDR3 nucleotides read TGTGCCAGCAGCGTCGGGGGACTAGCGACCAGCTCCTACAATGAGCAGTTCTTC. It translates to CASSVGGLATSSYNEQFF.

This clonotype has just a few counts. Mismatch with germline at one junction end may stem from a read error. The chain joins TRBV20-1 to TRBJ2-4; 8 bases fit TRBD2. This CDR3 region has 15 residues. Germline loops: CDR1 DFQATT, CDR2 SNEGSKA (reference sequence). CDR3 amino acids: CSAAIGASGPNEQLF. The CDR3 region has the DNA TGCAGTGCCGCAATTGGGGCTAGCGGGCCGAATGAGCAGCTCTTC.

This clonotype was detected a few times. In DNA form, the CDR3 reads TGTGCCAGCAGCCCCCAGAGGGACATCCCGGTCGGGGAGCTGTTTTTT. Translation gives CASSPQRDIPVGELFF. The chain recombines TRBV11-2 with TRBJ2-2; perhaps TRBD1 as D (6 bases). V lost 5 bases and J 7 bases, leaving 20 bases between the germline ends. The CDR3 consists of 16 residues. The germline V gene encodes CDR1 SGHAT and CDR2 FQNNGV. The full variable domain, rest sourced from reference TRBV11-2 and TRBJ2-2, is EAGVAQSPRYKIIEKRQSVAFWCNPISGHATLYWYQQILGQGPKLLIQFQNNGVVDDSQLPKDRFSAERLKGVDSTLKIQPAKLEDSAVYLCASSPQRDIPVGELFFGEGSRLTVL.

V usage is TRBV27 and J usage is TRBJ2-7; D uncertain. CDR3 length: 14 amino acids. Germline-derived CDR1 and CDR2 are MNHEY and SMNVEV (reference sequence). Trimming removed 7 bases from V and 0 bases from J, with 13 bases in between. The CDR3 region has the DNA TGTGCCAGCACTTTGACAAGTAGCTCCTACGAGCAGTACTTC. This codes for CASTLTSSSYEQYF.

J is TRBJ1-4 and V is TRBV20-1, with D possibly matching TRBD1 (5 bases). The CDR3 spans 13 residues. Trimming removed 0 bases at V and 7 bases at J, with 9 bases between. Germline V CDR1 and CDR2: DFQATT, SNEGSKA (reference sequence). For the CDR3, the DNA is TGCAGTGCTAGAGACAGTGGGGGTGAAAAACTGTTTTTT. Translating it yields CSARDSGGEKLFF.

The CDR3 is CASSLEKASGLAAYEQYF. The DNA of the CDR3 is TGCGCCAGCAGCTTGGAAAAGGCCTCGGGGCTAGCGGCCTACGAGCAGTACTTC. The chain employs TRBV5-1 and TRBJ2-7; 7 nucleotides match TRBD2. This CDR3 is built from 18 residues. CDR1 and CDR2 from the germline V gene are SGHRS and YFSETQ. The J segment lost 2 bases and the V segment lost 0 bases, leaving 14 bases of the junction unmatched.

This clonotype occurred many times. V gene TRBV5-1 combines with J gene TRBJ1-4; D ambiguous. The CDR3 spans 15 residues. Germline assignment: CDR1 SGHRS and CDR2 YFSETQ. Trimming cost V 0 bases and J 0 bases, with 6 bases left between them. The CDR3 region is CASSLGAATNEKLFF. The CDR3 DNA sequence: TGCGCCAGCAGCTTGGGGGCAGCAACTAATGAAAAACTGTTTTTT.

The gene calls are TRBV6-1 and TRBJ1-4; possibly TRBD1 for D (6 bases). The length of the CDR3 is 14 residues. CDR1 and CDR2 (germline): MNHNS, SASEGT. V dropped 4 bases and J dropped 8 bases, with 14 bases sitting between them. CDR3 in amino acids: CASSGWGAGEKLFF. In DNA, the CDR3 is TGTGCCAGCAGTGGCTGGGGGGCGGGAGAAAAACTGTTTTTT.

V and J are TRBV7-9 and TRBJ2-7; 10 nucleotides agree with TRBD2. Germline values: CDR1 SEHNR, CDR2 FQNEAQ (reference sequence). Trimming cost V 5 bases and J 3 bases; bases outside gene matches: 22. The CDR3 length is 20 residues. CDR3 coding DNA: TGTGCCAGCAGCATAAGCCGAGCGGGAGGGGGAGCGGGAGGTAACTACGAGCAGTACTTC. Translated: CASSISRAGGGAGGNYEQYF.

Only a few counts were recorded for this clonotype. The genes are TRBV10-3 and TRBJ2-3; D not certain. This CDR3 has 14 residues. In germline, CDR1 is ENHRY, CDR2 SYGVKD. Between the trimmed V and J ends, which lost 2 bases and 4 bases, there was a span of 10 bases. The CDR3 loop reads CAISEKVDPDTQYF. The CDR3 bases are TGTGCCATCAGTGAGAAGGTCGATCCAGATACGCAGTATTTT.

The CDR3 spells CASSYPPSGVTSSYNEQFF. Here the CDR3 DNA reads TGTGCCAGCAGTTACCCCCCTAGCGGGGTAACGAGCTCCTACAATGAGCAGTTCTTC. The chain is built from TRBV6-2 or TRBV6-3 and TRBJ2-1, with 9 bases lining up with TRBD2. The V gene end was trimmed by 2 bases and the J gene end by 0 bases; junction bases not matched to a gene: 11. The CDR3 consists of 19 residues. The germline gives CDR1 MNHEY, CDR2 SVGEGT.

This clonotype was seen a few times. The chain uses TRBV7-9 and TRBJ1-3; no definite D call. Germline V gives CDR1 SEHNR, CDR2 FQNEAQ (reference sequence). The CDR3 runs 17 residues. Trimming took 1 base from V and 4 from J, leaving 17 bases between them. In nucleotides, the CDR3 is TGTGCCAGCAGCTTAGTGTGGGGAGACTACCTCGGAAACACCATATATTTT. It is translated as CASSLVWGDYLGNTIYF. Supplemented by reference TRBV7-9 and TRBJ1-3, the full variable domain reads DTGVSQNPRHKITKRGQNVTFRCDPISEHNRLYWYRQTLGQGPEFLTYFQNEAQLEKSRLLSDRFSAERPKGSFSTLEIQRTEQGDSAMYLCASSLVWGDYLGNTIYFGEGSWLTVV.

Ten or more counts support this clonotype. V and J are TRBV10-3 and TRBJ2-5; D is uncertain. V gave up 3 bases and J gave up 1 base, with 0 bases separating them. The CDR3 is 11 amino acids. Per germline, CDR1 ENHRY and CDR2 SYGVKD. The CDR3 sequence: CAISDQETQYF. Here the CDR3 DNA reads TGTGCCATCAGTGACCAAGAGACCCAGTACTTC.

This clonotype was detected only a few times. The chain recombines TRBV29-1 with TRBJ2-3; no clear D gene. Trimming left V 6 bases short and J 1 base short, with 17 bases between. The CDR3 is 15 amino acids. The V gene's germline CDR1 is SQVTM and CDR2 ANQGSEA. Here the CDR3 DNA reads TGCAGCGTACGGCGTGTGGTGTTGGGCACAGATACGCAGTATTTT. Residues: CSVRRVVLGTDTQYF.

This clonotype was seen ten or more times. The chain has TRBV12-3 or TRBV12-4 and TRBJ2-5; 8 positions agree with TRBD2. After removal of 6 bases from V and 3 bases from J, the junction contained 9 bases not matched to a gene. CDR3 length: 15 residues. Here the CDR3 DNA reads TGTGCCAGCAGCCAACTCCTGACTAGCGAAGAGACCCAGTACTTC. This translates into CASSQLLTSEETQYF.

As DNA, the CDR3 is TGTGCCAGCAGCCCATCCTCGGAGGGATACACTGAAGCTTTCTTT. Its translation is CASSPSSEGYTEAFF. The chain carries TRBV7-9 and TRBJ1-1; no definite D call. This CDR3 spans 15 amino acids. V lost 5 bases and J 3 bases, leaving 16 bases between the germline ends. Germline CDR1 reads SEHNR; CDR2 reads FQNEAQ (reference sequence).

V is TRBV28 and J is TRBJ2-7; 11 nucleotides agree with TRBD1. This CDR3 contains 14 residues. J was trimmed by 5 bases and V by 5 bases; bases with no gene match: 5. The germline V gene encodes CDR1 MDHEN and CDR2 SYDVKM. The CDR3 region is CASSPPDRGHEQYF. CDR3 nucleotides: TGTGCCAGCAGTCCCCCGGACAGGGGGCACGAGCAGTACTTC.

This clonotype was detected ten times or more. Written as DNA, the CDR3 is TGTGCCAGCAGAATAAGCTCCTACAATGAGCAGTTCTTC. Protein product: CASRISSYNEQFF. The chain couples TRBV27 to TRBJ2-1, with unresolved D. The length of the CDR3 is 13 residues. CDR1 and CDR2 (germline): MNHEY, SMNVEV (reference sequence). V was trimmed by 6 bases and J by 0 bases, leaving 6 bases between them.